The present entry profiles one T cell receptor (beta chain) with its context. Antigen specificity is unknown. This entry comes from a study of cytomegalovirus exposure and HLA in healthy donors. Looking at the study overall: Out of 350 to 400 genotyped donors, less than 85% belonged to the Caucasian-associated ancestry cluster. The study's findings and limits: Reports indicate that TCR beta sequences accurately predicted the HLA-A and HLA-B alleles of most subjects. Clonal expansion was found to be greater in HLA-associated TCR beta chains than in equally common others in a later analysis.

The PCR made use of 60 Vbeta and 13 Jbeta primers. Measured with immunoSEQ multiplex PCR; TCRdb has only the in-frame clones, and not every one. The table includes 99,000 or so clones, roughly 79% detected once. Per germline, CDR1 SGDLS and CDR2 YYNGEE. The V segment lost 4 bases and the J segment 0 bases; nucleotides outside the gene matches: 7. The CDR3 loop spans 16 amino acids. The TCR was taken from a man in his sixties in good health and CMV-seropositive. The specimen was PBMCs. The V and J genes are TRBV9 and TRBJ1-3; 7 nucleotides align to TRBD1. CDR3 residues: CASSWDRDLSGNTIYF. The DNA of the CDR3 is TGTGCCAGCAGCTGGGACAGAGACCTCTCTGGAAACACCATATATTTT.